The clone carrying this T cell receptor beta chain was seen more than once but under ten times. The antigen is unknown. All of the isolated RNA was reverse transcribed, so expressed TCRB transcripts were sequenced. TCRdb's table, derived via immunoSEQ multiplex PCR, lists solely in-frame clones and lacks some. The sample lists under 350,000 clones; 13% to 15% were seen once. Donors underwent one heparinised blood draw, about 120 mL on average. These data are taken from a study of beta chain features in type 1 diabetes. Findings and limits, study-wide: A moderate, significant TCRB CDR3 shortening appeared in type 1 diabetes across four CD4+ subsets.

CDR3 size: 11 residues. The ends lost 2 bases at V and 6 bases at J; junction bases unmatched: 0. Germline assignment: CDR1 GTSNPN and CDR2 SVGIG (reference sequence). J is TRBJ2-7 and V is TRBV30; 8 bases match TRBD1. This sequence originates from a man in his thirties or forties with type 1 diabetes. Sequenced: naive CD4+ T cells from blood. Here the CDR3 DNA reads TGTGCCTGGAGTCAGGGGGCCGAGCAGTACTTC. Its protein product is CAWSQGAEQYF.